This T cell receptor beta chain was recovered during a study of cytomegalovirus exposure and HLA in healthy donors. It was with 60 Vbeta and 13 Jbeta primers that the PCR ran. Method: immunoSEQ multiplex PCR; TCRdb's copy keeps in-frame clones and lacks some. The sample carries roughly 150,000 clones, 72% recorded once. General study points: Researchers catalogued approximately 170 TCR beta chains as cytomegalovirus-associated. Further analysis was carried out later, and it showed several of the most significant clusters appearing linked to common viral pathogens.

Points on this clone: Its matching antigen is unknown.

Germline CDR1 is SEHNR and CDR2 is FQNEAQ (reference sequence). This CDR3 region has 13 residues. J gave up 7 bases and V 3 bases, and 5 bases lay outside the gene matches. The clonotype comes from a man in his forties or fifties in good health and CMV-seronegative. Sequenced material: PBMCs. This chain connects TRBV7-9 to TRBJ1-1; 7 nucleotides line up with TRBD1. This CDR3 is CASSLEGGLEAFF. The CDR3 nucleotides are TGTGCCAGCAGCTTGGAAGGGGGCCTTGAAGCTTTCTTT.